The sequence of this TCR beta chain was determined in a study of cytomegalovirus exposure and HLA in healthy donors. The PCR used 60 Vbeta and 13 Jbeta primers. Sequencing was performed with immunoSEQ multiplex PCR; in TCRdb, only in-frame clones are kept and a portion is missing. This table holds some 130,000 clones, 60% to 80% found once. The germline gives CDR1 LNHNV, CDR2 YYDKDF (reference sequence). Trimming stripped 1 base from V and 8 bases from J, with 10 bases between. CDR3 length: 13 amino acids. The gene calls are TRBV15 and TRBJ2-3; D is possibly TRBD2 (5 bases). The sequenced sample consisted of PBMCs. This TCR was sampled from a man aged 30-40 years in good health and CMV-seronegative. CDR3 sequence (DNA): TGTGCCACCAGCAGAGGATCGGCGGGTACGCAGTATTTT. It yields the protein CATSRGSAGTQYF. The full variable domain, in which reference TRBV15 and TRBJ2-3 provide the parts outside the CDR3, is DAMVIQNPRYQVTQFGKPVTLSCSQTLNHNVMYWYQQKSSQAPKLLFHYYDKDFNNEADTPDNFQSRRPNTSFCFLDIRSPGLGDTAMYLCATSRGSAGTQYFGPGTRLTVL.